This T cell receptor (beta chain) was sequenced for a study of cytomegalovirus exposure and HLA in healthy donors. The study ran its PCR with 60 Vbeta and 13 Jbeta primers. Assay: immunoSEQ multiplex PCR; the TCRdb copy retains only in-frame clones and omits some. The table for this sample gives 100,000 to 150,000 clones. Note on this clone: Its specificity is unknown.

The donors, nominally healthy at sampling, likely had unrecorded immune exposures. Overall study results and limits: What was likely a sequencing artifact was a cluster of highly shared sequence variants. A later analysis by the authors found several of the most significant clusters apparently linked to common viral pathogens. According to the study, roughly 160 TCR beta chains were cytomegalovirus-associated.

The clonotype originates from a man aged 30 to 39 in good health and CMV-seronegative. The sample taken for sequencing was PBMCs.

CDR3 bases: TGTGCCAGCAGCGTCAGGGGAGCTGGGGCCAACGTCCTGACTTTC. Its protein is CASSVRGAGANVLTF. The rearrangement uses TRBV11-2 and TRBJ2-6, with D possibly matching TRBD1 (6 bases). The V gene lost 5 bases and the J gene lost 2 bases, with 10 bases spanning the gap. The germline CDR1 and CDR2 sequences are SGHAT and FQNNGV. The CDR3 covers 15 residues.